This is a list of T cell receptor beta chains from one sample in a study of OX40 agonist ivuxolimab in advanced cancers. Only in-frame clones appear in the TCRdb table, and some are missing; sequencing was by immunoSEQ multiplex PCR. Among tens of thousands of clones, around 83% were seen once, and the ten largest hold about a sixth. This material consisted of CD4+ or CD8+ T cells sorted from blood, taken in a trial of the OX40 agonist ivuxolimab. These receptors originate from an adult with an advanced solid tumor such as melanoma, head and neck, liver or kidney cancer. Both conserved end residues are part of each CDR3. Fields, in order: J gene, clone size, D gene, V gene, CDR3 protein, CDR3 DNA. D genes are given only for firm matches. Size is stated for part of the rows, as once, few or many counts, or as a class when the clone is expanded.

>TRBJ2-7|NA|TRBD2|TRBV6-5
CASSYGEGALAEQYF
TGTGCCAGCAGTTACGGGGAGGGAGCACTCGCCGAGCAGTACTTC
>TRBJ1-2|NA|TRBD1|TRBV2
CASSEVQGANYGYTF
TGTGCCAGCAGTGAAGTACAGGGGGCTAACTATGGCTACACCTTC
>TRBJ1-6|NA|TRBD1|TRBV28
CASSFLGTGIDSPLHF
TGTGCCAGCAGTTTTTTAGGGACAGGGATTGATTCACCCCTCCACTTT
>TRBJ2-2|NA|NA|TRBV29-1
CSVEEGTANTGELFF
TGCAGCGTTGAAGAAGGAACAGCTAACACCGGGGAGCTGTTTTTT
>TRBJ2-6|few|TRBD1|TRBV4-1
CASSLSGTGASGANVLTF
TGCGCCAGCAGCCTCTCAGGGACAGGAGCCTCTGGGGCCAACGTCCTGACTTTC
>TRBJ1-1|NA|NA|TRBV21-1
CASSKVVGTGDTEAFF
TGTGCCAGCAGCAAAGTTGTGGGGACAGGGGACACTGAAGCTTTCTTT
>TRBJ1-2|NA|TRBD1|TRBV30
CAWGVTGPFGNYGYTF
TGTGCCTGGGGGGTGACAGGGCCCTTCGGGAACTATGGCTACACCTTC
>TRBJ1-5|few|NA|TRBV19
CASSIAFHQPQHF
TGTGCCAGTAGTATAGCCTTCCATCAGCCCCAGCATTTT
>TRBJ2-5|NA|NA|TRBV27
CASSLFVRDQETQYF
TGTGCCAGCAGTTTATTCGTCAGAGATCAAGAGACCCAGTACTTC
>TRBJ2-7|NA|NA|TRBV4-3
CASSQDLAAYEQYF
TGCGCCAGCAGCCAAGATTTGGCTGCCTACGAGCAGTACTTC
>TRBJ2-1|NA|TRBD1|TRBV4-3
CASSHGTATSNEQFF
TGCGCCAGCAGCCATGGGACAGCTACCTCCAATGAGCAGTTCTTC
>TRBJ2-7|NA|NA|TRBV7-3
CASSFGGSGFEQYF
TGTGCCAGCAGCTTTGGGGGCTCGGGATTCGAGCAGTACTTC
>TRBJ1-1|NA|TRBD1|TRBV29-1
CSAADRVVEAFF
TGCAGCGCTGCGGACAGGGTAGTTGAAGCTTTCTTT
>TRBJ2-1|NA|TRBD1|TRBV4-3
CASSQIPGQDFNEQFF
TGCGCCAGCAGCCAGATACCGGGACAGGACTTCAATGAGCAGTTCTTC
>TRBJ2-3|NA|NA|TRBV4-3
CASSARGGADSTDTQYF
TGCGCCAGCAGCGCGAGGGGGGGGGCAGATAGCACAGATACGCAGTATTTT
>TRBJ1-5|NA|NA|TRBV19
CASRFFGDSNQPQHF
TGTGCCAGTCGATTTTTCGGGGATAGCAATCAGCCCCAGCATTTT
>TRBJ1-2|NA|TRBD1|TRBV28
CASSLGTGITNYGYTF
TGTGCCAGCAGTTTGGGGACAGGGATTACTAACTATGGCTACACCTTC
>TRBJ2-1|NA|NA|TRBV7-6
CASSRVEYNEQFF
TGTGCCAGCTCCCGGGTAGAATACAATGAGCAGTTCTTC
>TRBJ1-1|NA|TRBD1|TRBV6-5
CASSYGTGETEAFF
TGTGCCAGCAGTTACGGGACAGGGGAAACTGAAGCTTTCTTT
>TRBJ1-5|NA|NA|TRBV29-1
CSVVEGRSNQPQHF
TGCAGCGTTGTCGAGGGACGAAGCAATCAGCCCCAGCATTTT
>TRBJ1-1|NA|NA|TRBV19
CASNPRAAMNTEAFF
TGTGCCAGTAACCCGAGGGCAGCTATGAACACTGAAGCTTTCTTT
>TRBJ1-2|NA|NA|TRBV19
CASSIPGIRGYGYTF
TGTGCCAGTAGTATCCCGGGCATAAGGGGGTATGGCTACACCTTC
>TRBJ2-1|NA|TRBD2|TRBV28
CASSFPTSGSSYNEQFF
TGTGCCAGCAGTTTCCCGACTAGCGGGAGCTCCTACAATGAGCAGTTCTTC
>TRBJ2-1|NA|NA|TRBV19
CASSIDFPTVLGRYEQFF
TGTGCCAGTAGTATAGACTTCCCGACAGTGCTGGGTAGGTATGAGCAGTTCTTC
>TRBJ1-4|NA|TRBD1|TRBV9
CASSAEGGAGEKLFF
TGTGCCAGCAGCGCAGAAGGGGGCGCGGGTGAAAAACTGTTTTTT